Below, 2 T cell receptor beta chains from the same sample are listed, as sequenced in a study of response to subunit inactivated influenza vaccine. TCRdb used MiXCR to reprocess the RT-PCR reads, holding one entry per CDR3 protein. The sample holds hundreds of thousands of distinct CDR3 sequences, 10% to 15% seen once. The sample was PBMCs from blood, taken 45 days after vaccination. These receptors were collected from a man aged 45-65 years who received an inactivated influenza vaccine.

This clonotype was observed many times. The genes are TRBV7-2 and TRBJ2-1, with 9 bases fitting TRBD2. Trimming cost V 4 bases and J 4 bases; bases outside gene matches: 5. The CDR3 is 15 residues long. Germline CDR1 and CDR2: SGHTA and FQGNSA. The DNA for the CDR3 is TGTGCCAGCAGCTCAGGGACTAGCAGATACAATGAGCAGTTCTTC. Its protein product is CASSSGTSRYNEQFF.

There are a few counts of this clonotype. The J gene is TRBJ2-7, the V gene TRBV20-1, with 9 nucleotides matching TRBD1. The CDR3 sequence is 12 residues long. Trimming removed 5 bases from V and 3 bases from J; junction bases left unmatched: 2. Germline V gene sequence: CDR1 DFQATT, CDR2 SNEGSKA (reference sequence). CDR3 residues: CSAGQGHYEQYF. The DNA of the CDR3 is TGCAGTGCTGGACAGGGGCACTACGAGCAGTACTTC.